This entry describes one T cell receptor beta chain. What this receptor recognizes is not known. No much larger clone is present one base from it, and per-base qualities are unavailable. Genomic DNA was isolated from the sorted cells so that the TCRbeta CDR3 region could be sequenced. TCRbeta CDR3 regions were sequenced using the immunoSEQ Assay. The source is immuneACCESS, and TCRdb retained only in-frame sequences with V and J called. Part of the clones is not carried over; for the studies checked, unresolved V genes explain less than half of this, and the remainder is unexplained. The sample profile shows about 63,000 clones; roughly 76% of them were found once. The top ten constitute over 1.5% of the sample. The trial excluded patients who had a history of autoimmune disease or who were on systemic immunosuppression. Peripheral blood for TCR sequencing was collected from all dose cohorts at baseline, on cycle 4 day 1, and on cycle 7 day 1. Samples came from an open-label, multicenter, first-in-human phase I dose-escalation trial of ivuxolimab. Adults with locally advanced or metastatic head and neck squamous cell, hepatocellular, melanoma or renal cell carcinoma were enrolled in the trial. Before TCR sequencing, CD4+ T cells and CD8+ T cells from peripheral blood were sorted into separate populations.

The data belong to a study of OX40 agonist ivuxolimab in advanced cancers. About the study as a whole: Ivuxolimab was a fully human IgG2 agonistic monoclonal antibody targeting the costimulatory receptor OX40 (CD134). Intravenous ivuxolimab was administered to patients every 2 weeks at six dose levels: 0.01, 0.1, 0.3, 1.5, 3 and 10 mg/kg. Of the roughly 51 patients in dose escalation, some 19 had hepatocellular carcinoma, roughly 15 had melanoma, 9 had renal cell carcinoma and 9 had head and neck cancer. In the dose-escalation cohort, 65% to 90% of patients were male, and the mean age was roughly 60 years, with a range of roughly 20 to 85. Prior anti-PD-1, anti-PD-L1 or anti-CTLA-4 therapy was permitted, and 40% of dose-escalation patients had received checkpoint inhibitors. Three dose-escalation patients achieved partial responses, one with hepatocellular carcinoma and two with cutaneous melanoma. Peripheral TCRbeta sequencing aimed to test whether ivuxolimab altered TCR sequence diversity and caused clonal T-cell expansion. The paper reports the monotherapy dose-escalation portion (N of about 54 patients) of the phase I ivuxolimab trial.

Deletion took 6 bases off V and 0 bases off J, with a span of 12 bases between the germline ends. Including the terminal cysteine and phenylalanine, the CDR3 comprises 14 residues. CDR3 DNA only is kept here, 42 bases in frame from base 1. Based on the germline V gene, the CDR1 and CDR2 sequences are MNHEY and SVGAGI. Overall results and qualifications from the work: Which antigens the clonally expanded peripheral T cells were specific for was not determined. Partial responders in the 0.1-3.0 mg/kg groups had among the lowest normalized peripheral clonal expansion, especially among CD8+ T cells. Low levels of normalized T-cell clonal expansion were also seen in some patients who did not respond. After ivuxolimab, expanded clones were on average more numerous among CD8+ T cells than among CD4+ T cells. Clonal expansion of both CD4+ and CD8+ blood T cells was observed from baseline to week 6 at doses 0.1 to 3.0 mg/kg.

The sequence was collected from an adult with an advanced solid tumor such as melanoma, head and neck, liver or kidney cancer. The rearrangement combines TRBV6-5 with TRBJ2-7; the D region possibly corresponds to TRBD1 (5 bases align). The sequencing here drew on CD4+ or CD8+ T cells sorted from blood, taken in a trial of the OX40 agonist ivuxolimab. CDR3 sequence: CASSQNRYSYEQYF. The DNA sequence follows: TGTGCCAGCAGCCAAAACAGGTACTCCTACGAGCAGTACTTC.